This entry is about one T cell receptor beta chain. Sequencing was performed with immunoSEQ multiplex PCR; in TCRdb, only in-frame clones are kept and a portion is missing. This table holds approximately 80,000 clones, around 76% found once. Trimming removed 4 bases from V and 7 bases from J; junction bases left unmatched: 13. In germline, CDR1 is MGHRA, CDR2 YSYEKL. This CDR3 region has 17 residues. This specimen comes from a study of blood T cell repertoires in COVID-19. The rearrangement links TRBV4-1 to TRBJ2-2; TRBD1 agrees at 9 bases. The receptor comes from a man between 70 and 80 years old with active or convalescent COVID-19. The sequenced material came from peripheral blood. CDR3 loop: CASSPSSTGGAYGELFF. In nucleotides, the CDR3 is TGCGCCAGCAGCCCGAGCTCTACAGGGGGCGCCTACGGGGAGCTGTTTTTT.